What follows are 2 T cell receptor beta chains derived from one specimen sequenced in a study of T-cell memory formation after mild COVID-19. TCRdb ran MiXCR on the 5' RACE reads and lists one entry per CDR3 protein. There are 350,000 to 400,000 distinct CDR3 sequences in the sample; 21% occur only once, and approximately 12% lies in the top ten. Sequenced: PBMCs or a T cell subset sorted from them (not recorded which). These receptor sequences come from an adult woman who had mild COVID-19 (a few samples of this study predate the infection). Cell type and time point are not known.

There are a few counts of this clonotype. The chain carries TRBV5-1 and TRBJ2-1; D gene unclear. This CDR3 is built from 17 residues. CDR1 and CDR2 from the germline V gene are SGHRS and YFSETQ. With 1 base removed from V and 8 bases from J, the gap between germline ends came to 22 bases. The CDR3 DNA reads TGCGCCAGCAGCTTGTTTGCGTTCGCGGTTGACGACGATGAGCAGTTCTTC. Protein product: CASSLFAFAVDDDEQFF.

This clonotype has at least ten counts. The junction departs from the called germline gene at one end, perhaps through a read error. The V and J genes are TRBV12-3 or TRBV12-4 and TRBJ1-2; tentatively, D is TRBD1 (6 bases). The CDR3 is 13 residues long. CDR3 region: CASSLGQNYGYTF. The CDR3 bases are TGCGCCAGCAGCTTAGGACAGAACTATGGCTACACCTTC.